This T cell receptor (beta chain) is drawn from a study of blood T cell repertoires in COVID-19. Study in general: The samples span acute and convalescent COVID-19 from the United States, Italy and Spain. PBMCs, B-cell-depleted T cells, or T cells were the source of the cDNA or gDNA that made up the material.

TCRdb's table, derived via immunoSEQ multiplex PCR, lists solely in-frame clones and lacks some. The sample has 150,000 to 200,000 clones, about 88% seen once. CDR1 is SGHNT, CDR2 YYREEE, per germline (reference sequence). The CDR3 has 15 residues. J was trimmed by 5 bases and V by 4 bases; bases with no gene match: 5. The specimen sequenced was peripheral blood. The receptor's source is a man aged 40-55 years with acute or convalescent COVID-19. The rearrangement joins TRBV5-4 to TRBJ2-7, with 14 positions matching TRBD2. CDR3 DNA: TGTGCCAGCAGCCCGCCGGGACTAGCGGGGGACGAGCAGTACTTC. As protein: CASSPPGLAGDEQYF.